In its sample, the clone carrying this T cell receptor (beta chain) was seen a few times. Its antigen is currently unknown. Deletions cut 6 bases from V and 0 bases from J, with 15 bases between. Germline V gene lookup returns CDR1 SGHVS and CDR2 FQNEAQ. This CDR3 spans 15 amino acids. A single record per CDR3 protein comes from TCRdb applying MiXCR to the 5' RACE reads. The profile covers approximately 440,000 distinct CDR3 sequences, with about 15% appearing a single time and 1% taken by the ten largest. This sample was taken from a study of CD8 T cells in ankylosing spondylitis. Points from the study as a whole: A TCR beta motif made of several highly homologous variants seemed typical of ankylosing spondylitis blood.

This receptor was taken from a male donor with ankylosing spondylitis. This chain links TRBV7-8 with TRBJ2-7, with D perhaps matching TRBD1 (5 bases). Sequenced material: blood, either unsorted or a sorted T cell fraction (not recorded which). CDR3 residues: CASSLSTEYSYEQYF. Written as DNA, the CDR3 is TGTGCCAGCAGTCTATCGACAGAATACTCCTACGAGCAGTACTTC.